Listed here are 8 T cell receptor beta chains from one sample, sequenced in a study of cytomegalovirus exposure and HLA in healthy donors. Assay: immunoSEQ multiplex PCR; the TCRdb copy retains only in-frame clones and omits some. The sample holds about 130,000 clones; about 91% are singletons and the top ten take around 1.1%. Sequenced sample: PBMCs. Every receptor here comes from a woman aged 18-30 years in good health and CMV-seronegative.

This chain connects TRBV28 to TRBJ1-2; 9 bases are a match to TRBD1. The ends lost 6 bases at V and 0 bases at J; junction bases unmatched: 8. The germline CDR1 and CDR2 sequences are MDHEN and SYDVKM. The CDR3 is 16 amino acids. DNA for the CDR3: TGTGCCAGCAGCCGGACAGGGGACCCTGCTAACTATGGCTACACCTTC. Its translation is CASSRTGDPANYGYTF.

The rearrangement joins TRBV7-9 to TRBJ1-2; tentatively, D is TRBD1 (6 bases). Germline V CDR1 and CDR2: SEHNR, FQNEAQ (reference sequence). This CDR3 has 17 residues. Trimming shortened V by 0 bases and J by 5 bases, and 19 bases separated the two germline ends. In DNA form, the CDR3 reads TGTGCCAGCAGCTTAGCGGGGCGGGGGCTGGATTCGTATGGCTACACCTTC. Translation gives CASSLAGRGLDSYGYTF.

The rearrangement joins TRBV7-9 to TRBJ2-5; 7 bases agree with TRBD1. The CDR3 has 14 residues. Germline trimming cut 7 bases from V and 2 bases from J; bases unmatched to any gene: 7. The germline gives CDR1 SEHNR, CDR2 FQNEAQ (reference sequence). The CDR3 DNA reads TGTGCCAGCACCTCGGGACAGACACAAGAGACCCAGTACTTC. It codes for CASTSGQTQETQYF.

This clone was observed a few times. The chain carries TRBV6-5 and TRBJ2-7, with 7 bases fitting TRBD1. CDR1 is MNHEY and CDR2 is SVGAGI in the germline V gene. V lost 5 bases, J lost 5 bases, and 3 bases stayed unmatched. The CDR3 sequence is 12 residues long. The CDR3 loop reads CASSRQGHEQYF. CDR3 DNA: TGTGCCAGCAGTAGACAGGGCCACGAGCAGTACTTC.

The chain recombines TRBV9 with TRBJ1-1; TRBD1 might be the D (6 bases). CDR1 is SGDLS, CDR2 YYNGEE, per germline. V gave up 0 bases and J gave up 1 base, with 10 bases separating them. The CDR3 spans 15 residues. The CDR3 DNA reads TGTGCCAGCAGCGTAGACCCCAGGGGGAACACTGAAGCTTTCTTT. It yields the protein CASSVDPRGNTEAFF. Together with reference TRBV9 and TRBJ1-1, the CDR3 gives the full variable domain: DSGVTQTPKHLITATGQRVTLRCSPRSGDLSVYWYQQSLDQGLQFLIQYYNGEERAKGNILERFSAQQFPDLHSELNLSSLELGDSALYFCASSVDPRGNTEAFFGQGTRLTVV.

The chain's CDR3 is CASSLEAGERGYTF. CDR3 DNA sequence: TGTGCCAGCAGCTTGGAAGCAGGGGAACGGGGCTACACCTTC. V gene TRBV5-6 combines with J gene TRBJ1-2; possibly TRBD1 for D (6 bases). CDR1 SGHDT and CDR2 YYEEEE come from the germline V gene. The V gene lost 0 bases and the J gene lost 8 bases, with 14 bases spanning the gap. This CDR3 is built from 14 residues.

This chain uses TRBV5-1 with TRBJ2-7, with 10 bases aligning to TRBD1. Trimming at V came to 0 bases and at J to 1 base, leaving 1 base not matched to a gene. Germline CDR1 is SGHRS and CDR2 is YFSETQ. This CDR3 contains 15 residues. Here the CDR3 reads CASSLGGQGSYEQYF. The DNA of the CDR3 is TGCGCCAGCAGCTTGGGGGGACAGGGGTCCTACGAGCAGTACTTC.

This chain joins TRBV6-5 and TRBJ1-1; a weak D match, TRBD1 (6 bases). Germline CDR1 is MNHEY and CDR2 is SVGAGI. Trimming shortened V by 2 bases and J by 6 bases, and 13 bases separated the two germline ends. The CDR3 totals 14 residues. The CDR3 region is CASSYETRGAEAFF. Written as DNA, the CDR3 is TGTGCCAGCAGTTACGAGACCAGGGGCGCTGAAGCTTTCTTT.